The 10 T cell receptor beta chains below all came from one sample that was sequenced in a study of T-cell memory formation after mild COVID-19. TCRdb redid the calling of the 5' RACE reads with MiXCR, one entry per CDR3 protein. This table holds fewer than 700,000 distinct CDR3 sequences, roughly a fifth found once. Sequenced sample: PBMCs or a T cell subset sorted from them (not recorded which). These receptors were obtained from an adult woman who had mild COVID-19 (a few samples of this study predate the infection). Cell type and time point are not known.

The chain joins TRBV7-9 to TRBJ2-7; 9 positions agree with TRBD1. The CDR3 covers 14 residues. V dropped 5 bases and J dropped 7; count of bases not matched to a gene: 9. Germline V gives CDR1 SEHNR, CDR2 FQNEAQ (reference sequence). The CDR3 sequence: CASSPGTGSLEQYF. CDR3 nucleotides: TGTGCCAGCAGCCCCGGGACAGGGTCGTTAGAGCAGTACTTC.

DNA for the CDR3: TGTGCCAGTAGTCGCGACCTGGGAGCAGGGGGCGGACCCGGGGAGCTGTTTTTT. Protein: CASSRDLGAGGGPGELFF. V and J are TRBV19 and TRBJ2-2, with 8 nucleotides matching TRBD1. Germline trimming cut 5 bases from V and 6 bases from J; bases unmatched to any gene: 17. The germline gives CDR1 LNHDA, CDR2 SQIVND (reference sequence). The CDR3 has 18 residues.

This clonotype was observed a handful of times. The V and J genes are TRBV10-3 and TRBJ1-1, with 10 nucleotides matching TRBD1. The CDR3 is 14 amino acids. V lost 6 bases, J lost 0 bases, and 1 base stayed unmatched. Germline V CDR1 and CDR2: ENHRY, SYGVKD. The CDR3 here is CAISGTGVNTEAFF. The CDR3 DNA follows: TGTGCCATCAGCGGGACAGGGGTGAACACTGAAGCTTTCTTT.

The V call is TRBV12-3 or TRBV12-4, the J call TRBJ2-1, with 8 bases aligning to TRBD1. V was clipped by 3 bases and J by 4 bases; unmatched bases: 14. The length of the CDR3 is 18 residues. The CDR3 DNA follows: TGTGCCAGCAGTTTCAGGGGGCGCGGGCTGCTAATTTACAATGAGCAGTTCTTC. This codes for CASSFRGRGLLIYNEQFF.

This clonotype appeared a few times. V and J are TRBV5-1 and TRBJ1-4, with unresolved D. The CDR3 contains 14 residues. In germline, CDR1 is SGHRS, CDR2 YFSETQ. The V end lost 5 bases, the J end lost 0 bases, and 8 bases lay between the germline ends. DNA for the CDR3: TGCGCCAGCAGGCGACTCTCAACTAATGAAAAACTGTTTTTT. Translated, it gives CASRRLSTNEKLFF.

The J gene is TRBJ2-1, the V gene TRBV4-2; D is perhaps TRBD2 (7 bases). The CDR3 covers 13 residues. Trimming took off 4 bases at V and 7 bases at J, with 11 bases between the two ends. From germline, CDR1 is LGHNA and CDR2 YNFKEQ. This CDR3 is CASSPRGANEQFF. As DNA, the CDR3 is TGTGCCAGCAGCCCTCGGGGGGCGAATGAGCAGTTCTTC.

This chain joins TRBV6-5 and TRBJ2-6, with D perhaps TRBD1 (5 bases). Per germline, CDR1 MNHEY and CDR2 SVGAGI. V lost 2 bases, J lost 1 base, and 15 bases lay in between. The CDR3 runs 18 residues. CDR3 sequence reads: CASSYTAPGYSGANVLTF. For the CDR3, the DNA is TGTGCCAGCAGTTACACTGCGCCAGGGTATTCTGGGGCCAACGTCCTGACTTTC.

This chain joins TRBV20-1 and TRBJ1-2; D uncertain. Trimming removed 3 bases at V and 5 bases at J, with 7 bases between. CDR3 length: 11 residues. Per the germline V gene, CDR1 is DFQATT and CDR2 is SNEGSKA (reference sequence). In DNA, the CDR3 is TGCAGTGCTAGCCTTAGGTATGGCTACACCTTC. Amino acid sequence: CSASLRYGYTF.

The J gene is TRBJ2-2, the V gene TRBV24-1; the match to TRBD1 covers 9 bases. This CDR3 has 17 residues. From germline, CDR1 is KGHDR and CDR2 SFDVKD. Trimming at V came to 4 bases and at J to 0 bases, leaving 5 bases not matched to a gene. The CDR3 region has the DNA TGTGCCACCAGTGACTCGGACAGGGGACCGAACACCGGGGAGCTGTTTTTT. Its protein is CATSDSDRGPNTGELFF.

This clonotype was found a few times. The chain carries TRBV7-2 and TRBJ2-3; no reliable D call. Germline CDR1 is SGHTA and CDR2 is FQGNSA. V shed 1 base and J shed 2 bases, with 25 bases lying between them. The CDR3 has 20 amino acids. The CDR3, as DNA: TGTGCCAGCAGCTTAGACAGTGTAGGGCCCCCCCGTAGGGACACAGATACGCAGTATTTT. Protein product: CASSLDSVGPPRRDTDTQYF.